This T cell receptor (beta chain) was sequenced during a study of T cell responses to AZD1222 COVID-19 vaccine (dated by TCRdb to the early 2020s). Some background on the complete study: AZD1222 recipients given second doses at about 4 weeks or at about 12 weeks were pooled, since spike-specific TCR depth and breadth were not found to differ between the two schedules. TCR sequencing covered fewer than 250 trial participants: 207 given two doses of AZD1222 and about 26 given two doses of MenACWY control vaccine. Trial participants were enrolled by age into subgroups of 18-55, 56-69 and 70-plus years, and around 150, 28 and 57 TCR-sequenced participants, respectively, were included in these subgroups.

The CDR3 regions of human TCRbeta chains were analyzed by immunosequencing. As for the original processing: TCRs in the repertoires were matched against a reference library of SARS-CoV-2-specific TCRs that had been generated with the MIRA antigen-specificity platform. Breadth meant the fraction of unique TCRs that were SARS-CoV-2-associated, whereas depth meant the fraction of total T cells that were SARS-CoV-2-associated. Using the MIRA data, each spike-specific TCR was assigned both to the spike region to which the TCR was reactive and to a CD4 or CD8 class. Log10-transformed breadth and depth values were compared by one-way ANOVA with Sidak's multiple comparisons tests. The table comes from immuneACCESS by way of TCRdb, which keeps in-frame sequences with V and J called. Part of the clones is missing from these tables; in studies checked, under half for an unresolved V gene and the rest for unknown reasons. That table is the source of V, J and clone size, and D and trimming were worked out from the DNA. This sample holds 100,000 to 120,000 clones; 70% to 90% were observed only once. The ten largest clones add up to approximately 3.3% of the sample.

Comments on this clone: The antigen it recognizes is unknown. Per-base quality was not reported, and no clone a single base away is much larger than it.

Broad study findings and their caveats: The 56-69-year group was small, and its depth increase did not reach significance, likely because of low power. The vaccine-associated CD4 TCRs covered the entire spike protein, and the dominant responses fell in regions 160-218 and 743-854. No day 14 peak-response samples were available, so repertoires were characterized only after the peak T cell response. Reportedly, almost half of the unique spike-specific TCRs recognized epitopes lying outside the regions that are mutated in the B.1.351 and B.1.1.7 variants. Only a handful of AZD1222 recipients were SARS-CoV-2 seropositive at baseline, limiting conclusions about previously exposed vaccinees. Most participants were white British and females outnumbered males, and the authors suggested that clonal diversity may have been underestimated. A significant rise in spike-specific TCR breadth and depth was observed after two AZD1222 doses relative to day 0 and relative to MenACWY recipients.

Measured from the cysteine to the phenylalanine, the CDR3 is 17 residues long. Here the CDR3 DNA is all that survives: 51 bases in frame from base 1. V drops 0 bases and J drops 6 bases, leaving 16 bases in between. For CDR1 and CDR2, the germline V gene lists SGHDT and YYEEEE. Reading the label with the study, this specimen's time point is: baseline before first vaccination. Samples from vaccinated people were obtained from the UK trials COV001 and COV002, which included a single-blind randomized controlled phase 2/3 trial of AZD1222 (ChAdOx1 nCoV-19) in healthy adults. Trial participant PBMC samples were collected at day 0 and day 28 after the second dose for TCRbeta chain sequencing.

The TCR comes from an adult in good health. The rearranged segments are TRBV5-6 and TRBJ1-6; TRBD1 is possibly the D segment (6 matching bases). The sequenced sample was peripheral blood, obtained on day 0 of AZD1222 vaccination. For the CDR3, the sequence is CASSLEYRGPINSPLHF. The sequenced DNA: TGTGCCAGCAGCTTGGAATATCGGGGGCCCATTAATTCACCCCTCCACTTT. The CDR3 plus the reference TRBV5-6 and TRBJ1-6 genes for the other parts give the full variable domain: DAGVTQSPTHLIKTRGQQVTLRCSPKSGHDTVSWYQQALGQGPQFIFQYYEEEERQRGNFPDRFSGHQFPNYSSELNVNALLLGDSALYLCASSLEYRGPINSPLHFGNGTRLTVT.